A single sample gave rise to the 10 T cell receptor beta chains below, sequenced in a study of T cell clonotyping in hematopoietic cell transplantation. The time point denotes: recipient sample about 28 days before transplant, after cytoreduction. The repertoire was sequenced with immunoSEQ multiplex PCR; TCRdb's copy has only in-frame clones and lacks some. The sample carries roughly 27,000 clones, around 84% recorded once. The specimen was peripheral blood mononuclear cells, collected before stem cell transplant. The receptors were gathered from a woman in her sixties with acute myeloid leukemia. Some clones in this sample may be carry-over from other donors' samples.

The chain links TRBV9 to TRBJ1-2; the D is unclear. CDR1 and CDR2 from the germline V gene are SGDLS and YYNGEE. Trimming cost V 3 bases and J 7 bases, with 7 bases left between them. The CDR3 runs 11 residues. The CDR3 sequence is CASSGTSGYTF. CDR3 nucleotides: TGTGCCAGCAGCGGTACTTCTGGCTACACCTTC.

This chain joins TRBV28 and TRBJ1-5; D ambiguous. Trimming took 5 bases from V and 6 from J, leaving 14 bases between them. Germline assignment: CDR1 MDHEN and CDR2 SYDVKM. The CDR3 sequence is 14 residues long. The CDR3 DNA reads as TGTGCCAGCAGTCCGCGGTCGGGGTCTCAGCCCCAGCATTTT. This encodes CASSPRSGSQPQHF.

The V and J genes are TRBV5-6 and TRBJ1-6; no firm D call. V was pared by 0 bases and J by 7 bases, with 5 bases between. The CDR3 has 13 amino acids. Germline V gene sequence: CDR1 SGHDT, CDR2 YYEEEE. CDR3 amino acids: CASSLEGNSPLHF. The CDR3 DNA reads as TGTGCCAGCAGCTTGGAGGGAAATTCACCCCTCCACTTT.

The rearrangement links TRBV9 to TRBJ2-1; D uncertain. The CDR3 is 12 residues long. The V end lost 4 bases, the J end lost 6 bases, and 8 bases lay between the germline ends. The germline V gene encodes CDR1 SGDLS and CDR2 YYNGEE. The CDR3 DNA is TGTGCCAGCAGCTTCCCTAGCAATGAGCAGTTCTTC. It codes for CASSFPSNEQFF.

The chain carries TRBV7-3 and TRBJ2-1; a possible D gene is TRBD2 (5 bases). CDR3 length: 13 residues. The germline V gene encodes CDR1 SGHTA and CDR2 FQGTGA. V lost 3 bases, J lost 2 bases, and 5 bases lay in between. CDR3 residues: CASSFGTYNEQFF. CDR3 in DNA: TGTGCCAGCAGCTTCGGGACCTACAATGAGCAGTTCTTC.

The rearrangement uses TRBV11-3 and TRBJ1-2, with D unclear. This CDR3 spans 16 amino acids. CDR1 and CDR2 (germline): SGHNT, YENEEA. With 1 base removed from V and 3 bases from J, the gap between germline ends came to 15 bases. The CDR3 sequence: CASSLVLTYGHYGYTF. In nucleotides, the CDR3 is TGTGCCAGCAGCTTAGTTCTCACTTATGGGCACTATGGCTACACCTTC.

This chain connects TRBV11-3 to TRBJ2-7, with D possibly being TRBD2 (5 bases). The V end was cut by 0 bases, the J end by 5 bases, with 11 bases between. Germline CDR1 is SGHNT and CDR2 is YENEEA. This CDR3 has 14 residues. CDR3 nucleotide sequence: TGTGCCAGCAGCTTAGATTACGCCGGGAACGAGCAGTACTTC. It is translated as CASSLDYAGNEQYF.

The chain carries TRBV29-1 and TRBJ1-1; the match to TRBD1 covers 7 bases. Germline values: CDR1 SQVTM, CDR2 ANQGSEA. The J segment lost 1 base and the V segment lost 4 bases, leaving 6 bases of the junction unmatched. The CDR3 totals 14 residues. CDR3 coding DNA: TGCAGCGTTGTATCTGGGACAGCGAACACTGAAGCTTTCTTT. Amino acid sequence: CSVVSGTANTEAFF. Together with reference TRBV29-1 and TRBJ1-1, the CDR3 gives the full variable domain: SAVISQKPSRDICQRGTSLTIQCQVDSQVTMMFWYRQQPGQSLTLIATANQGSEATYESGFVIDKFPISRPNLTFSTLTVSNMSPEDSSIYLCSVVSGTANTEAFFGQGTRLTVV.

The CDR3: CSVGSETQYF. CDR3 DNA sequence: TGCAGCGTTGGCTCGGAGACCCAGTACTTC. The rearrangement joins TRBV29-1 to TRBJ2-5; D gene uncertain. This CDR3 is built from 10 residues. Trimming left V 4 bases short and J 5 bases short, with 5 bases between. Germline V gene lookup returns CDR1 SQVTM and CDR2 ANQGSEA.

The J gene is TRBJ1-2, the V gene TRBV10-3, with a weak D call TRBD1 (6 bases). The CDR3 extends over 15 amino acids. Germline CDR1 ENHRY, CDR2 SYGVKD. V was shortened by 2 bases and J by 4 bases, with 14 bases between the two germline ends. CDR3 nucleotide sequence: TGTGCCATCAGTGAGGTAGAAACAGGGAGCTATGGCTACACCTTC. Its protein product is CAISEVETGSYGYTF.